Detailed here is one TCR beta chain. The antigen is not known. This CDR3 is 15 amino acids long. V was shortened by 5 bases and J by 0 bases, with 13 bases between the two germline ends. Per germline, CDR1 SGHAT and CDR2 FQNNGV. The source of the sample is a study of blood T cells in healthy people across ages. Study-level results: Percentage of naive T cells showed a strong correlation with TCR beta diversity.

The authors ran a second PCR of roughly 6 to 11 cycles using a sample-barcoded 5' primer and a J-beta primer mix. TCRdb re-called the 5' RACE reads with MiXCR, one entry per CDR3 protein. Of some 1.7 million distinct CDR3 sequences in the sample, 28% were seen once. This sequence originates from a woman in her twenties or thirties in good health. The chain combines TRBV11-2 with TRBJ1-1; a possible D gene is TRBD1 (5 bases). The sequencing sample was made of blood. CDR3 sequence (DNA): TGTGCCAGCAGCCTCCGACAGTTTGTGAACACTGAAGCTTTCTTT. It codes for CASSLRQFVNTEAFF.